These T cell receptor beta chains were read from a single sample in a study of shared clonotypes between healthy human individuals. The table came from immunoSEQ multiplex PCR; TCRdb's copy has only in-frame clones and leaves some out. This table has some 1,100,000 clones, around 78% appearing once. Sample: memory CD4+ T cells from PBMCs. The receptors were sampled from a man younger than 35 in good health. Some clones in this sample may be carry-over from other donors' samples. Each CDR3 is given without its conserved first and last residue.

CDR3 protein: ASSPTRGALYNEQF; J gene: TRBJ2-1; V gene: TRBV7-9
CDR3 protein: ASSLRLAGDLSYEQY; J gene: TRBJ2-7; V gene: TRBV5-4
CDR3 protein: ASSRGVETQY; J gene: TRBJ2-5; V gene: TRBV2
CDR3 protein: ASSPGSDGEKLF; J gene: TRBJ1-4; V gene: TRBV18
CDR3 protein: ASSPNRESSTEAF; J gene: TRBJ1-1; V gene: TRBV19
CDR3 protein: ASSAGLGETDTQY; J gene: TRBJ2-3; V gene: TRBV6-5
CDR3 protein: ASSPTGPNQPQH; J gene: TRBJ1-5; V gene: TRBV6-1
CDR3 protein: ASSLIQGATGANVLT; J gene: TRBJ2-6; V gene: TRBV27
CDR3 protein: SATKTEAF; J gene: TRBJ1-1; V gene: TRBV20-1
CDR3 protein: ASSLAGQGARGYT; J gene: TRBJ1-2; V gene: TRBV7-9
CDR3 protein: ASSAEGPGANVLT; J gene: TRBJ2-6; V gene: TRBV2
CDR3 protein: ASSGHGTSGKYEQY; J gene: TRBJ2-7; V gene: TRBV25-1
CDR3 protein: ASSLGLAVKGSDEQF; J gene: TRBJ2-1; V gene: TRBV11-2
CDR3 protein: ASSLAGVSNEQF; J gene: TRBJ2-1; V gene: TRBV5-1
CDR3 protein: ASSRGTGGWNQPQH; J gene: TRBJ1-5; V gene: TRBV9
CDR3 protein: ASSQVLAFPYEQY; J gene: NA; V gene: TRBV4-1